Listed below are T cell receptor beta chains from one sample, sequenced in a study of T cell changes during pregnancy in multiple sclerosis. Some clones are missing from TCRdb's copy, which holds only in-frame ones; the method was immunoSEQ multiplex PCR. Of approximately 70,000 clones listed, roughly nine tenths were seen once; the top ten hold around 1.6%. The source was peripheral blood, collected in the first trimester of pregnancy. These TCRs come from a female donor in good health, enrolled as a control in a pregnancy study. CDR3s include the opening cysteine and the closing phenylalanine or tryptophan. A clone size is listed for some rows: how often the clone was seen (once, few, many), or a class if it is expanded.

>TRBJ2-7|TRBV25-1|.
CASSESGQTAQYF
>TRBJ2-7|TRBV19|.
CASSRLLRGNPYEQYF
>TRBJ1-4|TRBV5-1|.
CASSLGGGGEKLFF
>TRBJ2-1|TRBV5-6|.
CASSLRGSSYNEQFF
>TRBJ1-5|TRBV28|.
CASRVQNQPQHF
>TRBJ2-7|TRBV6-5|.
CASSYSEGAGHEQYF
>TRBJ2-1|TRBV7-2|.
CASSLLSRGESYNEQFF
>TRBJ1-2|TRBV28|.
CASTSTGANYGYTF
>TRBJ1-4|TRBV28|.
CASSLRTVRNEKLFF
>TRBJ1-4|TRBV2|once
CASIVGGSNEKLFF
>TRBJ2-2|TRBV28|once
CASGLTVMDTGELFF
>TRBJ2-7|TRBV11-1|.
CASSDRFYYEQYF
>TRBJ1-2|TRBV4-2|few
CASSQDPGQDIYGYTF
>TRBJ2-1|TRBV6-6|.
CASSLAGGPSNEQFF
>TRBJ2-1|TRBV4-2|.
CASSQAIGTRGTNEQFF
>TRBJ1-1|TRBV2|.
CASQGNTEAFF
>TRBJ1-2|TRBV19|.
CASSIGGTVGYTF
>TRBJ2-1|TRBV28|.
CASTTANEQFF
>TRBJ2-1|TRBV21-1|.
CASSNRTDSDNEQFF
>TRBJ2-1|TRBV12-5|.
CASGSNQGPSYNEQFF
>TRBJ2-3|TRBV5-1|.
CASSFQPGTSGTDTQYF
>TRBJ2-7|TRBV28|.
CASTYGSGDEQYF
>TRBJ1-4|TRBV7-9|.
CASSLDNRNEKLFF
>TRBJ2-1|TRBV2|.
CASSDTAASNRFF
>TRBJ1-1|TRBV28|few
CATTTGINTEAFF
>TRBJ1-1|TRBV25-1|.
CASSAGVMNTEAFF
>TRBJ1-5|TRBV6-5|.
CASRQGEDQPQHF
>TRBJ1-1|TRBV7-9|.
CASSGGDRGYTEAFF
>TRBJ2-1|TRBV11-2|.
CASSSSLAGGSNEQFF
>TRBJ1-1|TRBV6-1|.
CASTRVNTEAFF
>TRBJ1-3|TRBV19|once
CASRPGQVPGNTIYF
>TRBJ2-5|TRBV19|once
CASSRLAAQETQYF
>TRBJ2-1|TRBV7-9|.
CASSPLGSAGTNNEQFF
>TRBJ1-3|TRBV7-2|.
CASSLEGQSAGNTIYF
>TRBJ1-5|TRBV2|.
CASSWTGAGQPQHF
>TRBJ2-2|TRBV19|.
CASSIQGGSSGELFF
>TRBJ2-7|TRBV10-1|.
CASTSSGYSYEQYF
>TRBJ1-1|TRBV28|once
CASSGGWISEAFF
>TRBJ2-7|TRBV6-1|.
CAAHGGLASYEQYF
>TRBJ2-2|TRBV4-2|.
CASSQEGGTGELFF
>TRBJ2-2|TRBV10-2|.
CASIPSGSTGELFF
>TRBJ2-3|TRBV19|.
CASSISGSSLKDTQYF
>TRBJ1-6|TRBV15|.
CATTEGEYSPLHF
>TRBJ2-1|TRBV6-1|.
CASSDNRRSSYNEQFF
>TRBJ2-7|TRBV5-4|.
CASSLDGYEQYF
>TRBJ1-1|TRBV28|.
CASRETVNTEAFF
>TRBJ1-4|TRBV5-1|.
CASSWTGTPTNEKLFF
>TRBJ2-1|TRBV7-7|.
CASSLLRSNEQFF